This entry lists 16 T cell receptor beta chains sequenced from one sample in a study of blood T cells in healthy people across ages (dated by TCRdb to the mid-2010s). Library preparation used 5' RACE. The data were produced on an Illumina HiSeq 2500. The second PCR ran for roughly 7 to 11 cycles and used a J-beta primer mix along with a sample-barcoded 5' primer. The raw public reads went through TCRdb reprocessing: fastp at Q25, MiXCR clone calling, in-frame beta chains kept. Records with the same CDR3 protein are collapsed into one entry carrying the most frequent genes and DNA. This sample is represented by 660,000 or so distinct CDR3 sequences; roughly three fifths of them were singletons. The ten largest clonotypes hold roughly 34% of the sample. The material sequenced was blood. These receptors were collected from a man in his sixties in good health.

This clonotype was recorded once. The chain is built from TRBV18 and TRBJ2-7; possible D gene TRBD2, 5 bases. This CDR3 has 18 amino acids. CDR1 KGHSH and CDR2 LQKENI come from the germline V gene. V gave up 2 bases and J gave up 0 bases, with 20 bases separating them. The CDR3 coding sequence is TGTGCCAGCTCACCAACTACCTTCGGGGTAGGAGGCTCCTACGAGCAGTACTTC. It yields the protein CASSPTTFGVGGSYEQYF.

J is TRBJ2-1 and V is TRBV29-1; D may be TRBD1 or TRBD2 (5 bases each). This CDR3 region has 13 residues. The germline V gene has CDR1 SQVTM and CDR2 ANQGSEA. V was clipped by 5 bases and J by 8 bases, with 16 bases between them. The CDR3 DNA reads TGCAGCGTTTCGGGCCCCCGGGGCGATGAGCAGTTCTTC. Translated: CSVSGPRGDEQFF.

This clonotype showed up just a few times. The chain's CDR3 is CASSTGLAGPVEQYF. In nucleotides, the CDR3 is TGCGCCAGCAGCACCGGACTAGCGGGGCCAGTCGAGCAGTACTTC. The rearrangement uses TRBV5-1 and TRBJ2-4, with 12 bases identical to TRBD2. Matching the DNA end better, TRBJ2-7 makes the J call doubtful. The germline CDR1 and CDR2 sequences are SGHRS and YFSETQ. The CDR3 consists of 15 residues.

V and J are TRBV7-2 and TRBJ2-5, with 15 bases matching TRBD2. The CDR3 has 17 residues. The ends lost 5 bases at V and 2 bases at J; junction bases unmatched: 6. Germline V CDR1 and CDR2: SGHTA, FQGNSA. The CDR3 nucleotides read TGTGCCAGCAGCCGGGGGACTAGCGGGGGGACACAAGAGACCCAGTACTTC. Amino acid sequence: CASSRGTSGGTQETQYF.

The CDR3 loop reads CASSPPGLAGGTVHEQFF. The CDR3 DNA sequence: TGTGCCAGCAGCCCGCCAGGACTAGCGGGGGGTACGGTCCATGAGCAGTTCTTC. The chain joins TRBV9 to TRBJ2-1; TRBD2 matches 14 bases. The CDR3 loop spans 18 amino acids. The ends lost 4 bases at V and 8 bases at J; junction bases unmatched: 14. Germline lookup yields CDR1 SGDLS and CDR2 YYNGEE. Looking up the rest from reference TRBV9 and TRBJ2-1 gives the full variable domain: DSGVTQTPKHLITATGQRVTLRCSPRSGDLSVYWYQQSLDQGLQFLIQYYNGEERAKGNILERFSAQQFPDLHSELNLSSLELGDSALYFCASSPPGLAGGTVHEQFFGPGTRLTVL.

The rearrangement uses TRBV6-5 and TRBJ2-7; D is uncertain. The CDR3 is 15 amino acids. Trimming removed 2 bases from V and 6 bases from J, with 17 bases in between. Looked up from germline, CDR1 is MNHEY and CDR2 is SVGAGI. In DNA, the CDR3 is TGTGCCAGCAGTTACGGGTGGCCCAGCCTAGGCGAGCAGTACTTC. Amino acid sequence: CASSYGWPSLGEQYF.

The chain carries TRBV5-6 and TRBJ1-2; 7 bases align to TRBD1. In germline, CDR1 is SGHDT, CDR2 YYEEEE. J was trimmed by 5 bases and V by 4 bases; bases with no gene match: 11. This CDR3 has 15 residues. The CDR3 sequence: CASSPRQGSGYGYTF. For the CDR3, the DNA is TGTGCCAGCAGCCCCAGACAGGGAAGTGGATATGGCTACACCTTC.

CDR3 sequence: CSATSGGPNSYEQYF. The CDR3 DNA reads as TGCAGTGCGACTAGCGGGGGGCCCAACTCCTACGAGCAGTACTTC. The chain employs TRBV20-1 and TRBJ2-7; 13 nucleotides align to TRBD2. CDR1 and CDR2 from the germline V gene are DFQATT and SNEGSKA (reference sequence). This CDR3 is 15 amino acids long. V lost 6 bases and J lost 0; bases outside the gene matches: 5.

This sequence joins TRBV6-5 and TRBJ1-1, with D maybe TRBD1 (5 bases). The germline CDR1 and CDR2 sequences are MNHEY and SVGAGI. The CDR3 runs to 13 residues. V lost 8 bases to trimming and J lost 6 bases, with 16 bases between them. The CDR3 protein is CASGIQGAAEAFF. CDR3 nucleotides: TGTGCCAGCGGGATTCAGGGCGCGGCTGAAGCTTTCTTT.

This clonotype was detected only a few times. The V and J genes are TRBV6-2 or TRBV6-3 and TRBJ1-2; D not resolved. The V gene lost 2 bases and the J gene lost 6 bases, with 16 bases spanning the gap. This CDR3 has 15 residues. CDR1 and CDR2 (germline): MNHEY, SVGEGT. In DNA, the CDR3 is TGTGCCAGCAGTTACCGGCGGACCGGCCTCCATGGCTACACCTTC. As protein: CASSYRRTGLHGYTF.

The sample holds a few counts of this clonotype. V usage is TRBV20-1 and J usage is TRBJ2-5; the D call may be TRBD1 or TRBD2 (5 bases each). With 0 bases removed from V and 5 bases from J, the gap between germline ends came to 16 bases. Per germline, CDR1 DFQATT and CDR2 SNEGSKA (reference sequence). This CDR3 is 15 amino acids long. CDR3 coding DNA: TGCAGTGCTAGAGACAGGGTAGCGCTCACGGAGACCCAGTACTTC. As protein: CSARDRVALTETQYF.

The chain's CDR3 is CASSVDRQPYNEQFF. CDR3 bases: TGTGCCAGCAGCGTAGACCGACAGCCCTACAATGAGCAGTTCTTC. The chain uses TRBV9 and TRBJ2-1; D is possibly TRBD1 (5 bases). Germline V gives CDR1 SGDLS, CDR2 YYNGEE. This CDR3 is built from 15 residues. The V and J ends lost 0 bases and 2 bases respectively, with 9 bases between them.

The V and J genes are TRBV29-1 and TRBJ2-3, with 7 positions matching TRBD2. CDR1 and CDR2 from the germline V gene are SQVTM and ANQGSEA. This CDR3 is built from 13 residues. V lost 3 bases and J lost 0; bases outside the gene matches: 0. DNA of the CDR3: TGCAGCGTTGAGGGGGGGAGCACAGATACGCAGTATTTT. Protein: CSVEGGSTDTQYF.

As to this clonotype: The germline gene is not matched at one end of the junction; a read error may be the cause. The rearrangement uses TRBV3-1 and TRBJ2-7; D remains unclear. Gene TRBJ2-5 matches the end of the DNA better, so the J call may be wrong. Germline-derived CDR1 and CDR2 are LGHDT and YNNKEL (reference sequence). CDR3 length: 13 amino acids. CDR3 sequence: CVSSQVEGETQYF. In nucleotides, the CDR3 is TGTGTCAGCAGCCAAGTAGAAGGAGAGACCCAGTACTTC.

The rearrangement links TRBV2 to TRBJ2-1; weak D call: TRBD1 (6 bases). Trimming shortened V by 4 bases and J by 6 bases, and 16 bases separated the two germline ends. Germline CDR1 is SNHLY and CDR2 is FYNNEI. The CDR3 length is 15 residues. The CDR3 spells CASSALGHPINEQFF. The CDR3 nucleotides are TGTGCCAGCAGTGCGTTGGGACACCCCATCAATGAGCAGTTCTTC.

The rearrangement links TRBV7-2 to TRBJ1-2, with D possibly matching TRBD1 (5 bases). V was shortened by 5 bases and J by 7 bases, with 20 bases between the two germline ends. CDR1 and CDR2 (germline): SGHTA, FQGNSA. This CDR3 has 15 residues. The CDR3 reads CASSPRGAQRSGYTF. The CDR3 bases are TGTGCCAGCAGCCCCCGAGGGGCCCAACGGAGTGGCTACACCTTC.